The TCR beta chain described here comes from a study of vaccination effects on CD4 cells after COVID-19. In germline, CDR1 is LNHDA, CDR2 SQIVND (reference sequence). The CDR3 length is 17 residues. V gave up 5 bases and J gave up 2 bases; unmatched junction bases: 8. As regards this clone: The antigen is not known.

The data were produced by immunoSEQ multiplex PCR, yet TCRdb's version contains in-frame clones alone and is incomplete. The table has under 70,000 clones, 74% seen once. Scientists isolated CD4+ T cells after an approximately 10-day culture period ended. Two doses of either BNT162b2 or mRNA-1273 were given to each participant. The gene calls are TRBV19 and TRBJ1-5; 11 bases map to TRBD1. The sample was CD4+ T cells from PBMCs cultured without peptide, taken after COVID-19 vaccination. The receptor comes from a human donor who received a COVID-19 vaccine. The CDR3 bases are TGTGCCAGTAGTCCGAGGACAGGGGGCGGCCGCAATCAGCCCCAGCATTTT. It specifies CASSPRTGGGRNQPQHF.